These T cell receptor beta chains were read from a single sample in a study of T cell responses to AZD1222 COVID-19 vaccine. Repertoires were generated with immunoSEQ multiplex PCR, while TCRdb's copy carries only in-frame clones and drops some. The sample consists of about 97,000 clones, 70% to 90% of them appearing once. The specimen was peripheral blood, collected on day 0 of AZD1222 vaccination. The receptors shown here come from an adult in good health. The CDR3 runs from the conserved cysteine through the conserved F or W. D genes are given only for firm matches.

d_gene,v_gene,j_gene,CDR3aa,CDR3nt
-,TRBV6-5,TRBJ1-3,CASRGLENTIYF,TGTGCCAGCAGGGGCCTGGAGAACACCATATATTTT
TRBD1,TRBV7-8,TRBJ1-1,CASSSTGATEAFF,TGTGCCAGCAGCTCAACAGGGGCGACTGAAGCTTTCTTT
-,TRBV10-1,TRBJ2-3,CASSDGGTDTQYF,TGCGCCAGCAGTGATGGGGGCACAGATACGCAGTATTTT
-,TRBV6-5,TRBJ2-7,CASSTPTDSYEQYF,TGTGCCAGCAGTACCCCGACAGACTCCTACGAGCAGTACTTC
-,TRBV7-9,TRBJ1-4,CASSRGTKPEKLFF,TGTGCCAGCAGCCGGGGGACTAAACCTGAAAAACTGTTTTTT
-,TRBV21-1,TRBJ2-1,CASSPVGGTYNEQFF,TGTGCCAGCAGCCCTGTCGGGGGAACCTACAATGAGCAGTTCTTC
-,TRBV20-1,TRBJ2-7,CSAFKEYEQYF,TGCAGTGCTTTTAAGGAATACGAGCAGTACTTC
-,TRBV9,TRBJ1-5,CASSVGPGQSNQPQHF,TGTGCCAGCAGCGTAGGACCAGGGCAAAGCAATCAGCCCCAGCATTTT
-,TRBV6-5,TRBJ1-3,CASSSSGASGNTIYF,TGTGCCAGCAGTTCCTCGGGAGCCTCTGGAAACACCATATATTTT
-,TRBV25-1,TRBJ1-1,CASTPRGTPEAFF,TGTGCCAGCACCCCTCGGGGGACCCCTGAAGCTTTCTTT
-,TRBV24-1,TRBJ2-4,CATSDSGGGVAKNIQYF,TGTGCCACCAGCGACTCGGGTGGGGGCGTGGCCAAAAACATTCAGTACTTC
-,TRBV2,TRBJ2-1,CASREQGFEQFF,TGTGCCAGCAGAGAACAGGGCTTTGAGCAGTTCTTC
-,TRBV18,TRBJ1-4,CASSPFENEKLFF,TGTGCCAGCTCACCCTTCGAGAATGAAAAACTGTTTTTT